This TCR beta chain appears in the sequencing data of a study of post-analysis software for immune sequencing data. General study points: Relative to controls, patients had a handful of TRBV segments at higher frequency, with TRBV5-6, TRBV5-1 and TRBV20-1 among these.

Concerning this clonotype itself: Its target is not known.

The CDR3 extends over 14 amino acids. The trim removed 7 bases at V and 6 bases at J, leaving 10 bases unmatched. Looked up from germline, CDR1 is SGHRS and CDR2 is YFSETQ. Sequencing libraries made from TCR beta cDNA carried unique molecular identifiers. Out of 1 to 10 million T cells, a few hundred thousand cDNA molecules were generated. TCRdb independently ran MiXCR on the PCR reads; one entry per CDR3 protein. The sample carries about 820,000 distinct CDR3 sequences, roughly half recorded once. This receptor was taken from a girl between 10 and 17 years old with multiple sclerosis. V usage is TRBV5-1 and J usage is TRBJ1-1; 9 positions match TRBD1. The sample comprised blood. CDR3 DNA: TGCGCCAGCTCCGGCTGGACAGGGGAATCTGAAGCTTTCTTT. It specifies CASSGWTGESEAFF.